Following are 22 T cell receptor beta chains from one sample sequenced in a study of blood T cell repertoires in COVID-19. Clones were read by immunoSEQ multiplex PCR, and TCRdb kept only the in-frame ones, dropping some. Of 110,000 to 150,000 clones listed, roughly 90% are singletons. The source material was PBMCs or T cells enriched from blood (not recorded which). The origin of the receptors is a man in his fifties who had recovered from COVID-19.

This chain links TRBV3-1 (or the pseudogene TRBV3-2) with TRBJ1-1; maybe TRBD1 (5 bases). The CDR3 totals 15 residues. Per germline, CDR1 LGHDT and CDR2 YNNKEL (reference sequence). Trimming took 4 bases from V and 8 from J, leaving 20 bases between them. CDR3 protein: CASSRATGGFGEAFF. The CDR3 region has the DNA TGTGCCAGCAGCCGAGCCACCGGGGGGTTTGGAGAAGCTTTCTTT.

The DNA for the CDR3 is TGTGCCAGCAGCTTAGGACAGTCCCCTACCGAGCAGTACTTC. Translating gives CASSLGQSPTEQYF. J is TRBJ2-7 and V is TRBV7-2; tentative D call: TRBD1 (5 bases). The length of the CDR3 is 14 residues. In germline, CDR1 is SGHTA, CDR2 FQGNSA. Between the trimmed V and J ends, which lost 1 base and 6 bases, there was a span of 13 bases.

The chain uses TRBV4-1 and TRBJ2-1; 11 nucleotides agree with TRBD1. CDR1 MGHRA and CDR2 YSYEKL come from the germline V gene. The CDR3 runs to 18 residues. The ends lost 0 bases at V and 7 bases at J; junction bases unmatched: 11. The CDR3 bases are TGCGCCAGCAGCCAAGATGGGAGGGGACAGGGGGTTAGGAATGAGCAGTTCTTC. This codes for CASSQDGRGQGVRNEQFF.

This clone was found once. The genes are TRBV6-5 and TRBJ2-1, with TRBD2 matching over 14 bases. Looked up from germline, CDR1 is MNHEY and CDR2 is SVGAGI. The CDR3 runs 14 residues. The ends lost 11 bases at V and 8 bases at J; junction bases unmatched: 8. The CDR3 protein is CASKGTSGSDEQFF. In DNA form, the CDR3 reads TGTGCCTCAAAGGGGACTAGCGGGAGCGATGAGCAGTTCTTC.

The chain combines TRBV2 with TRBJ1-5; TRBD1 is a possible D gene (6 bases). The CDR3 is made up of 16 amino acids. Germline V gene lookup returns CDR1 SNHLY and CDR2 FYNNEI. Trimming pared 5 bases from V and 5 bases from J, leaving 19 bases between. The CDR3 DNA sequence: TGTGCCAGCAGTACTATACAGGGAAATACGGATCAGCCCCAGCATTTT. It is translated as CASSTIQGNTDQPQHF. The full variable domain, completed using reference TRBV2 and TRBJ1-5, is EPEVTQTPSHQVTQMGQEVILRCVPISNHLYFYWYRQILGQKVEFLVSFYNNEISEKSEIFDDQFSVERPDGSNFTLKIRSTKLEDSAMYFCASSTIQGNTDQPQHFGDGTRLSIL.

This clone appeared a single time. The rearrangement uses TRBV7-9 and TRBJ2-7, with 10 bases identical to TRBD1. After removal of 5 bases from V and 6 bases from J, the junction contained 10 bases not matched to a gene. Germline assignment: CDR1 SEHNR and CDR2 FQNEAQ (reference sequence). This CDR3 comprises 15 residues. CDR3 sequence: CASSESGTGASEQYV. The CDR3 DNA is TGTGCCAGCAGCGAATCCGGGACAGGGGCGAGCGAGCAGTACGTC.

The chain links TRBV28 to TRBJ1-5; possibly TRBD1 for D (6 bases). The V gene's germline CDR1 is MDHEN and CDR2 SYDVKM. V lost 7 bases and J lost 0, with 16 bases in between. The CDR3 contains 16 residues. The CDR3: CASTLYRALSNQPQHF. The CDR3 DNA is TGTGCCAGCACGCTGTACAGGGCCCTTAGCAATCAGCCCCAGCATTTT.

The chain combines TRBV5-4 with TRBJ1-1, with D perhaps matching TRBD1 (5 bases). Trimming took 4 bases from V and 3 from J, leaving 13 bases between them. This CDR3 comprises 14 residues. CDR1 is SGHNT and CDR2 is YYREEE in the germline V gene (reference sequence). The CDR3 DNA reads TGTGCCAGCAGCCCTGGAGGGACGGACACTGAAGCTTTCTTT. It yields the protein CASSPGGTDTEAFF.

The rearrangement joins TRBV5-4 to TRBJ1-2; 7 positions agree with TRBD1. The CDR3 totals 13 residues. Germline CDR1 SGHNT, CDR2 YYREEE (reference sequence). V shed 1 base, J shed 3 bases, and the junction held 0 bases outside the gene matches. The CDR3 region is CASSLTGDYGYTF. As DNA, the CDR3 is TGTGCCAGCAGCTTGACAGGGGACTATGGCTACACCTTC.

The chain has TRBV7-2 and TRBJ2-1, with 10 bases lining up with TRBD2. Germline CDR1 reads SGHTA; CDR2 reads FQGNSA. The trim removed 5 bases at V and 8 bases at J, leaving 3 bases unmatched. The CDR3 length is 13 residues. CDR3 amino acids: CASSDGTSDEQFF. CDR3 nucleotide sequence: TGTGCCAGCAGCGACGGGACTAGCGATGAGCAGTTCTTC.

The chain is built from TRBV7-2 and TRBJ1-2; TRBD1 is a possible D gene (6 bases). Trimming stripped 5 bases from V and 4 bases from J, with 11 bases between. This CDR3 is built from 13 residues. Germline CDR1 is SGHTA and CDR2 is FQGNSA. CDR3 in amino acids: CASSLLGAYGYTF. CDR3 nucleotides: TGTGCCAGCAGCCTCCTGGGGGCCTATGGCTACACCTTC. Combining the CDR3 with reference TRBV7-2 and TRBJ1-2 gives the whole variable domain GAGVSQSPSNKVTEKGKDVELRCDPISGHTALYWYRQSLGQGLEFLIYFQGNSAPDKSGLPSDRFSAERTGGSVSTLTIQRTQQEDSAVYLCASSLLGAYGYTFGSGTRLTVV.

This rearrangement joins TRBV28 to TRBJ2-3; D is unresolved. Trimming cost V 6 bases and J 3 bases, with 10 bases left between them. CDR3 length: 13 residues. CDR1 is MDHEN, CDR2 SYDVKM, per germline. CDR3 nucleotides: TGTGCCAGCAGGACGACAAGTACAGATACGCAGTATTTT. Translated: CASRTTSTDTQYF.

The chain recombines TRBV5-1 with TRBJ1-1, with a weak D call TRBD1 (5 bases). V shed 0 bases and J shed 0 bases, with 9 bases lying between them. The CDR3 runs 15 residues. CDR1 and CDR2 from the germline V gene are SGHRS and YFSETQ. DNA of the CDR3: TGCGCCAGCAGCTTGGGAGCAGGGATGAACACTGAAGCTTTCTTT. Residues: CASSLGAGMNTEAFF.

This clone has just one count. The V gene is TRBV4-3, the J gene TRBJ1-2; 9 nucleotides line up with TRBD1. CDR3 length: 15 residues. Germline trimming cut 2 bases from V and 7 bases from J; bases unmatched to any gene: 8. From germline, CDR1 is LGHNA and CDR2 YSLEER. CDR3: CASSQLTTGGVGYTF. CDR3 coding DNA: TGCGCCAGCAGCCAACTTACAACAGGGGGCGTTGGCTACACCTTC.

The CDR3 bases are TGTGCCAGCAGCTTCGGACAGGGGGCGAACATTCAGTACTTC. This codes for CASSFGQGANIQYF. This chain links TRBV7-9 with TRBJ2-4, with TRBD1 matching 11 bases. CDR3 length: 14 residues. V lost 3 bases and J lost 7; bases outside the gene matches: 2. Per the germline V gene, CDR1 is SEHNR and CDR2 is FQNEAQ (reference sequence).

The genes are TRBV11-2 and TRBJ2-1; D is perhaps TRBD2 (6 bases). The CDR3 is made up of 13 amino acids. Germline CDR1 is SGHAT and CDR2 is FQNNGV. V was cut by 5 bases and J by 8 bases, with 13 bases left in between. CDR3 sequence: CASSPGRRDEQFF. CDR3 DNA: TGTGCCAGCAGCCCGGGACGGAGGGATGAGCAGTTCTTC.

The chain links TRBV7-9 to TRBJ1-2; D possibly corresponds to TRBD1 (6 bases). The CDR3 sequence is 15 residues long. V shed 5 bases and J shed 5 bases, with 18 bases lying between them. CDR1 and CDR2 from the germline V gene are SEHNR and FQNEAQ (reference sequence). CDR3 sequence: CASSPSGGLRYGYTF. The CDR3 DNA reads as TGTGCCAGCAGCCCTAGCGGGGGGCTTCGGTATGGCTACACCTTC.

V is TRBV7-9 and J is TRBJ1-5; D possibly corresponds to TRBD1 (6 bases). The CDR3 consists of 14 residues. V was shortened by 4 bases and J by 7 bases, with 14 bases between the two germline ends. Per germline, CDR1 SEHNR and CDR2 FQNEAQ (reference sequence). The CDR3 loop reads CASSSTGGGQPQHF. The DNA for the CDR3 is TGTGCCAGCAGCTCGACAGGAGGCGGGCAGCCCCAGCATTTT.

J is TRBJ2-7 and V is TRBV5-4, with 11 bases identical to TRBD1. CDR3 size: 13 residues. V lost 1 base to trimming and J lost 9 bases; unmatched junction nucleotides: 3. Germline V gene data show CDR1 as SGHNT and CDR2 as YYREEE (reference sequence). CDR3 in amino acids: CASSLYGTGGQYF. The CDR3 nucleotides read TGTGCCAGCAGCTTGTATGGGACAGGGGGGCAGTACTTC. The whole variable domain, remainder taken from reference TRBV5-4 and TRBJ2-7, is ETGVTQSPTHLIKTRGQQVTLRCSSQSGHNTVSWYQQALGQGPQFIFQYYREEENGRGNFPPRFSGLQFPNYSSELNVNALELDDSALYLCASSLYGTGGQYFGPGTRLTVT.

This clone was detected a few times. The chain is built from TRBV27 and TRBJ2-7; weak D call: TRBD1 (6 bases). The CDR3 is 15 residues long. Per the germline V gene, CDR1 is MNHEY and CDR2 is SMNVEV (reference sequence). Trimming cost V 0 bases and J 1 base, with 10 bases left between them. The CDR3 DNA follows: TGTGCCAGCAGTTTATCGGGTCAGGGGTCCTACGAGCAGTACTTC. Encoded protein: CASSLSGQGSYEQYF.

V usage is TRBV27 and J usage is TRBJ2-3; D is unresolved. V gave up 4 bases and J gave up 0 bases, with 17 bases separating them. CDR1 and CDR2 from the germline V gene are MNHEY and SMNVEV (reference sequence). CDR3 length equals 17 residues. The DNA for the CDR3 is TGTGCCAGCAGTTCCCTTAAGGAGTACTCTAGCACAGATACGCAGTATTTT. Translation gives CASSSLKEYSSTDTQYF.

This clone was seen a handful of times. V gene TRBV11-2 combines with J gene TRBJ2-2, with 13 bases that match TRBD2. V gave up 5 bases and J gave up 7 bases; unmatched junction bases: 7. Germline loops: CDR1 SGHAT, CDR2 FQNNGV. The CDR3 totals 16 residues. CDR3 amino acids: CASSPPGLAGDGELFF. In DNA form, the CDR3 reads TGTGCCAGCAGCCCCCCAGGACTAGCGGGAGACGGGGAGCTGTTTTTT. Combining the CDR3 with reference TRBV11-2 and TRBJ2-2 gives the whole variable domain EAGVAQSPRYKIIEKRQSVAFWCNPISGHATLYWYQQILGQGPKLLIQFQNNGVVDDSQLPKDRFSAERLKGVDSTLKIQPAKLEDSAVYLCASSPPGLAGDGELFFGEGSRLTVL.